The clone carrying this TCR beta chain has a handful of counts. The protocol was immunoSEQ multiplex PCR, while the TCRdb copy is restricted to in-frame clones and leaves out a portion. The data contain some 60,000 clones, 75% to 95% of them singletons. The sample belongs to a study of T cell changes during pregnancy in multiple sclerosis. CDR3 size: 15 residues. The V and J ends lost 3 bases and 1 base respectively, with 11 bases between them. The V gene's germline CDR1 is MRHNA and CDR2 SNTAGT. This sample comprised peripheral blood, obtained in the first trimester of pregnancy. The sequence came from a female donor in good health, enrolled as a control in a pregnancy study. This sequence joins TRBV6-4 and TRBJ2-3; D may be TRBD1 (6 bases). CDR3 nucleotides: TGTGCCAGCAGTGAGAGAGCAGGGGGCACAGATACGCAGTATTTT. Translating gives CASSERAGGTDTQYF.